This TCR beta chain appears in the sequencing data of a study of human T cells and chemical hapten exposure (dated by TCRdb to the early 2020s). Regarding the study in general: Libraries were pooled for sequencing, and per-sample TCR yields varied mainly because of small differences in library volumes within the pool. Each blood RNA sample was used to sequence both TCR alpha and TCR beta chains. Peripheral blood TCR repertoire changes were tracked in vivo in alopecia patients during primary and secondary sensitization to the hapten diphenylcyclopropenone (DPC). Paper-wide results and their limitations: After repeated subsampling, the strength of the expansion versus patch-test correlation and the threshold at which it became significant changed. DPC sensitization did not change the number of TCRs with a frequency above 1 in 1000, and there was no evidence of changes in global repertoire structure.

Regarding this clonotype: There is no known antigen for this receptor. No much larger clone exists at a distance of one base, and base qualities are not known.

Libraries were built with RACE. TCRdb names NextSeq 500 as the instrument used. During library preparation, unique molecular identifiers were attached to individual cDNA molecules so that TCRs could be counted quantitatively and reproducibly. The original methods were these. Samples had a median of about 96,000 TCRs, with a range from roughly 20,000 to 690,600. V, J and CDR3 annotation of the TCR reads was performed with the Decombinator software suite. For PS versus PT1 abundance plots, all samples were subsampled to the same number of TCRs (28,000). Expanded TCRs were defined as absent before sensitization and observed at least eight times at the 2-week time point. TCRdb trimmed public reads at Q25 via fastp, called clones via MiXCR and kept in-frame beta chains. CDR3 protein sequences are deduplicated, and each keeps its most common genes and DNA. The V and J calls follow TCRdb's processing rather than the paper's. The sample profile shows 85,000 to 95,000 distinct CDR3 sequences; about 10% of them were found once. The top ten clonotypes cover approximately 2.9% of the sample.

Per the publication, the time point label means: healthy volunteer bleed at 2 weeks. Unfractionated whole blood was collected in Tempus Blood RNA tubes, and total RNA was extracted from that blood. Five or six healthy volunteers acted as controls for TCR sequencing and had blood drawn at day 0, 2 weeks and 6 weeks. Its CDR3 holds 17 amino acids, cysteine through phenylalanine. The only DNA kept is the CDR3, 51 bases in frame from the first base. V drops 5 bases and J drops 8 bases, leaving 25 bases in between. Sequences SGHTA (CDR1) and FQGTGA (CDR2) are obtained from the germline V gene. Sequenced material: whole blood. The chain was built from TRBV7-3 and TRBJ2-1; the D call is possibly TRBD1 or TRBD2, each sharing 6 bases. This clonotype originated in a female donor in good health. Some clones in this sample may be carry-over from other donors' samples. The CDR3 region has the sequence CASSLRGWRDQRDEQFF. The DNA sequence reads TGTGCCAGCAGCCTAAGGGGGTGGCGGGACCAAAGGGATGAGCAGTTCTTC.